The rows below give T cell receptor beta chains drawn from one sample of a study of Graves' ophthalmopathy and Graves' hyperthyroidism. TCRdb reanalysed the multiplex PCR reads using MiXCR and keeps one entry per CDR3 protein. The sample contains over a million distinct CDR3 sequences, 35% to 40% of which appear only once. Sequencing input: peripheral blood or thyroid tissue (not recorded which). All receptors derive from an adult man with Graves' hyperthyroidism. The CDR3 runs from the conserved cysteine through the conserved F or W. D genes are given only for firm matches. Part of the rows lack a size; the others show once, few, many or a class for expanded clones.

CDR3 protein	CDR3 DNA	clone size	J gene	V gene	D gene
CASSSVSGKTDTQYF	TGTGCCAGCAGCTCCGTTAGCGGAAAGACAGATACGCAGTATTTT	-	TRBJ2-3	TRBV7-9	-
CASSQETGAGEKLFF	TGTGCCAGCAGCCAAGAGACGGGGGCCGGCGAAAAACTGTTTTTT	-	TRBJ1-4	TRBV7-8	-
CASSFQGLAGEETQYF	TGTGCCAGCAGTTTTCAAGGTTTAGCCGGCGAGGAGACCCAGTACTTC	-	TRBJ2-5	TRBV25-1	-
CASSETGVEQHF	TGTGCCAGCAGTGAAACAGGAGTCGAGCAGCACTTC	-	TRBJ2-7	TRBV25-1	-
CASRGTGGDQPQHF	TGTGCCAGCAGGGGGACAGGGGGCGATCAGCCCCAGCATTTT	many	TRBJ1-5	TRBV12-3/TRBV12-4	TRBD1
CASGTGQIGGYEQYF	TGTGCCAGCGGGACGGGACAGATAGGGGGATACGAGCAGTACTTC	once	TRBJ2-7	TRBV10-3	-
CASSWGQGESEEQYF	TGTGCCAGCAGCTGGGGACAGGGGGAATCGGAAGAGCAGTACTTC	many	TRBJ2-7	TRBV9	TRBD1
CSVAFPGTANYGYTF	TGCAGCGTTGCCTTCCCAGGGACAGCTAACTATGGCTACACCTTC	-	TRBJ1-2	TRBV29-1	TRBD1
CASSLGQDATNEKLFF	TGTGCCAGCAGCTTAGGGCAGGACGCAACTAATGAAAAACTGTTTTTT	many	TRBJ1-4	TRBV7-9	-
CASKIQGPKETQYF	TGTGCCAGCAAGATCCAGGGACCGAAAGAGACCCAGTACTTC	-	TRBJ2-5	TRBV7-9	-
CASSYLLTGDSPLHF	TGTGCCAGCAGTTACCTCTTGACAGGGGATTCACCCCTCCACTTT	-	TRBJ1-6	TRBV6-2/TRBV6-3	TRBD1
CASSSPTGAGYEQYF	TGTGCCAGCAGTTCCCCGACAGGGGCTGGCTACGAGCAGTACTTC	few	TRBJ2-7	TRBV12-3/TRBV12-4	TRBD1
CSASGWGSGETQYF	TGCAGTGCTAGTGGTTGGGGGAGTGGGGAGACCCAGTACTTC	-	TRBJ2-5	TRBV20-1	-
CASEGESYEQYF	TGTGCCAGCGAGGGGGAGTCCTACGAGCAGTACTTC	-	TRBJ2-7	TRBV18	-
CASTGAPGGGQPQHF	TGTGCCAGTACCGGGGCTCCCGGTGGAGGTCAGCCCCAGCATTTT	many	TRBJ1-5	TRBV19	-
CATSPRGQKLNQPQHF	TGTGCCACCAGCCCCAGGGGACAGAAACTGAATCAGCCCCAGCATTTT	many	TRBJ1-5	TRBV24-1	TRBD1
CSGGTGLDYGYTF	TGCAGCGGCGGGACAGGGTTGGACTATGGCTACACCTTC	-	TRBJ1-2	TRBV29-1	TRBD1
CSARPRLMGSNQPQHF	TGCAGTGCTAGACCCCGACTGATGGGATCAAATCAGCCCCAGCATTTT	many	TRBJ1-5	TRBV20-1	-
CASSRRKGETQYF	TGTGCCAGCAGCCGCCGCAAGGGAGAGACCCAGTACTTC	few	TRBJ2-5	TRBV14	-
CASSLAAGTGETQYF	TGCGCCAGCAGCTTGGCGGCAGGGACCGGGGAGACCCAGTACTTC	many	TRBJ2-5	TRBV5-1	-
CASRSGTGNVGSPLHF	TGTGCCAGCAGGTCTGGGACAGGGAATGTTGGTTCACCCCTCCACTTT	few	TRBJ1-6	TRBV7-8	TRBD1
CASSQGSGDQETQYF	TGCGCCAGCAGCCAAGGTTCTGGAGACCAAGAGACCCAGTACTTC	few	TRBJ2-5	TRBV4-1	-
CASSSGGRAGEETQYF	TGCGCCAGCAGCTCAGGGGGTCGAGCGGGGGAAGAGACCCAGTACTTC	many	TRBJ2-5	TRBV5-1	-
CASSPQGVYEQYF	TGTGCCAGCAGTCCACAGGGGGTCTACGAGCAGTACTTC	-	TRBJ2-7	TRBV12-3/TRBV12-4	TRBD1
CASGRGGNQPQHF	TGTGCCAGCGGCAGGGGGGGCAATCAGCCCCAGCATTTT	many	TRBJ1-5	TRBV10-3	TRBD1
CASSHSVTGYERYF	TGTGCCAGCAGCCACTCAGTGACAGGCTACGAGCGGTACTTC	once	TRBJ2-7	TRBV3-1	-
CASRGTNYEQYF	TGTGCCAGCAGAGGGACAAATTACGAGCAGTACTTC	many	TRBJ2-7	TRBV14	-
CASSLDDSTNEQYF	TGTGCCAGCAGCTTAGATGACAGTACAAACGAGCAGTACTTC	many	TRBJ2-7	TRBV11-2	-
CASSQDRTSNQPQHF	TGCGCCAGCAGCCAAGACCGGACTAGCAATCAGCCCCAGCATTTT	-	TRBJ1-5	TRBV4-1	-
CSARGGKGNQPQHF	TGCAGTGCTAGGGGGGGGAAGGGCAATCAGCCCCAGCATTTT	many	TRBJ1-5	TRBV20-1	-
CSARDSNDRNQPQHF	TGCAGTGCTAGAGATTCGAATGACAGAAATCAGCCCCAGCATTTT	few	TRBJ1-5	TRBV20-1	-
CSARDHEAGSGANVLTF	TGCAGTGCTAGAGATCACGAGGCAGGGTCTGGGGCCAACGTCCTGACTTTC	-	TRBJ2-6	TRBV20-1	-
CASSSGTGFYEQYF	TGTGCCAGCAGCTCCGGGACAGGGTTCTACGAGCAGTACTTC	many	TRBJ2-7	TRBV7-9	TRBD1
CASSEARGQFGELFF	TGTGCCAGCAGTGAAGCGCGGGGACAGTTCGGGGAGCTGTTTTTT	many	TRBJ2-2	TRBV2	-
CASSQLLAGRYEQYF	TGTGCCAGCAGCCAATTACTAGCGGGACGGTACGAGCAGTACTTC	few	TRBJ2-7	TRBV3-1	TRBD2
CSVTPGTGFGYTF	TGCAGCGTTACCCCCGGGACAGGGTTCGGCTACACCTTC	-	TRBJ1-2	TRBV29-1	TRBD1
CASSQDGLSNEKLFF	TGCGCCAGCAGCCAAGACGGGTTATCTAATGAAAAACTGTTTTTT	-	TRBJ1-4	TRBV4-1	-
CASSHYDPASNQPQHF	TGTGCCAGCAGCCATTACGACCCGGCCAGCAATCAGCCCCAGCATTTT	many	TRBJ1-5	TRBV7-2	-
CASSFAGGASYEQYF	TGTGCCAGCAGTTTTGCCGGGGGGGCGTCCTACGAGCAGTACTTC	few	TRBJ2-7	TRBV12-3/TRBV12-4	TRBD2
CSASRTYQETQYF	TGCAGTGCTAGCCGGACTTACCAAGAGACCCAGTACTTC	many	TRBJ2-5	TRBV20-1	-
CASSFTGWGLSTEAFF	TGTGCCAGCAGTTTCACAGGGTGGGGATTGAGCACTGAAGCTTTCTTT	-	TRBJ1-1	TRBV12-3/TRBV12-4	-
CASSPWDHYEQYF	TGTGCCAGCAGCCCGTGGGACCACTACGAGCAGTACTTC	many	TRBJ2-7	TRBV9	-
CSVDGLYTGELFF	TGCAGCGTTGACGGACTTTACACCGGGGAGCTGTTTTTT	many	TRBJ2-2	TRBV29-1	-
CASTDFTGLGQQYYGYTF	TGTGCCAGTACGGATTTTACGGGGTTAGGGCAGCAGTACTATGGCTACACCTTC	-	TRBJ1-2	TRBV19	-
CASSNRDTSYGYTF	TGTGCCAGTAGTAACCGGGACACCAGCTATGGCTACACCTTC	many	TRBJ1-2	TRBV19	-
CASSQESVWQETQYF	TGCGCCAGCAGCCAAGAGTCAGTGTGGCAAGAGACCCAGTACTTC	many	TRBJ2-5	TRBV4-1	-
CASSLHAATAETQYF	TGCGCCAGCAGCTTGCACGCTGCCACCGCAGAGACCCAGTACTTC	many	TRBJ2-5	TRBV5-1	-
CASSVGQGINYGYTF	TGTGCCAGCAGCGTGGGACAGGGGATAAACTATGGCTACACCTTC	-	TRBJ1-2	TRBV2	TRBD1
CASSGGIEQYF	TGTGCCAGCAGCGGTGGGATCGAGCAGTACTTC	many	TRBJ2-7	TRBV5-6	-
CASSEAKGPVPQYF	TGTGCCAGCAGTGAAGCGAAGGGACCTGTACCCCAGTACTTC	-	TRBJ2-5	TRBV6-6	-
CASSPTGGTNQPQHF	TGCGCCAGCAGTCCGACAGGGGGAACTAATCAGCCCCAGCATTTT	-	TRBJ1-5	TRBV5-1	TRBD1
CASSQAQGSNSPLHF	TGCGCCAGCAGCCAAGCACAGGGGTCTAATTCACCCCTCCACTTT	many	TRBJ1-6	TRBV4-3	TRBD1
CASPGGLSETQYF	TGTGCCAGCCCCGGGGGGCTGTCGGAGACCCAGTACTTC	-	TRBJ2-5	TRBV7-8	-
CAVSKGPQNLQETQYF	TGTGCCGTCTCAAAGGGACCGCAGAACCTTCAAGAGACCCAGTACTTC	many	TRBJ2-5	TRBV10-3	-
CASRRDNNYGYTF	TGTGCCAGCAGGAGGGACAATAACTATGGCTACACCTTC	-	TRBJ1-2	TRBV25-1	-
CASSTSGEGEPQYF	TGTGCCAGCAGCACCTCAGGGGAAGGGGAGCCCCAGTACTTC	-	TRBJ2-5	TRBV7-3	-
CASSLVSRVDTEAFF	TGTGCCAGCAGCTTAGTTAGCAGGGTGGACACTGAAGCTTTCTTT	few	TRBJ1-1	TRBV7-9	-